The rows below give T cell receptor beta chains drawn from one sample of a study of T cell repertoires in cytomegalovirus infection. TCRdb re-analysed the reads in MiXCR, keeping a single row per CDR3 protein. The sample lists hundreds of thousands of distinct CDR3 sequences, about a third occurring once. Antigen specificity for these receptors is unknown. The specimen comprised cultured CD8+ T cells from PBMCs, sampled from culture after CMV antigen stimulation. Source of these receptors: a human donor in good health (CMV status not recorded). Some clones in this sample may be carry-over from other donors' samples. Each CDR3 is given with its conserved first and last residue. D genes are given only for firm matches. Size is stated for part of the rows, as once, few or many counts, or as a class when the clone is expanded.

d_call: TRBD1
v_call: TRBV5-3
j_call: TRBJ2-1
clone_size: .
cdr3_nt: TGTGCCAGCAGCTTCCGGGACAGGAGTGAAAATGAGCAGTTCTTC
cdr3_aa: CASSFRDRSENEQFF

d_call: .
v_call: TRBV29-1
j_call: TRBJ2-7
clone_size: few
cdr3_nt: TGCAGCGTTGTTGAGGGACCTTACGAGCAGTACTTC
cdr3_aa: CSVVEGPYEQYF

d_call: .
v_call: TRBV12-3/TRBV12-4
j_call: TRBJ2-1
clone_size: .
cdr3_nt: TGTGCCAGCAGTCTCAGGGTTCATGAGCAGTTCTTC
cdr3_aa: CASSLRVHEQFF

d_call: TRBD1
v_call: TRBV10-3
j_call: TRBJ1-6
clone_size: .
cdr3_nt: TGTGCCATCACCGAGCAGGGACAGGGTGATTCACCCCTCCACTTT
cdr3_aa: CAITEQGQGDSPLHF

d_call: .
v_call: TRBV19
j_call: TRBJ1-5
clone_size: .
cdr3_nt: TGTGCCAGTAGTATAGTGACCGCTTACAATCAGCCCCAGCATTTT
cdr3_aa: CASSIVTAYNQPQHF

d_call: .
v_call: TRBV14
j_call: TRBJ1-1
clone_size: few
cdr3_nt: TGTGCCAGCAGCAAGATGATAACGAACACTGAAGCTTTCTTT
cdr3_aa: CASSKMITNTEAFF

d_call: .
v_call: TRBV28
j_call: TRBJ1-1
clone_size: few
cdr3_nt: TGTGCCAGCAGTTTAATCCTCCAGGCGGGAGAAGCTTTCTTT
cdr3_aa: CASSLILQAGEAFF

d_call: .
v_call: TRBV7-8
j_call: TRBJ1-6
clone_size: many
cdr3_nt: TGTGCCAGCAGCTTAAAGCGCTCCTATAATTCACCCCTCCACTTT
cdr3_aa: CASSLKRSYNSPLHF

d_call: .
v_call: TRBV19
j_call: TRBJ1-1
clone_size: .
cdr3_nt: TGTGCCAGTAGTATCGGAGGGCTTGGAGCTTTCTTT
cdr3_aa: CASSIGGLGAFF

d_call: .
v_call: TRBV12-3/TRBV12-4
j_call: TRBJ2-2
clone_size: many
cdr3_nt: TGTGCCAGCAGTCACAGTAACACCGGGGAGCTGTTTTTT
cdr3_aa: CASSHSNTGELFF

d_call: TRBD1
v_call: TRBV29-1
j_call: TRBJ1-2
clone_size: .
cdr3_nt: TGCAGCGTTGAATATCGCGACAGGGTCGGGGTGTATGGCTACACCTTC
cdr3_aa: CSVEYRDRVGVYGYTF

d_call: TRBD1
v_call: TRBV9
j_call: TRBJ1-1
clone_size: .
cdr3_nt: TGTGCCAGCAGCCTTATGGACAGGCTTGGGGGCACTGAAGCTTTCTTT
cdr3_aa: CASSLMDRLGGTEAFF

d_call: .
v_call: TRBV27
j_call: TRBJ1-2
clone_size: few
cdr3_nt: TGTGCCAGCAGTTTCGGCGCGCTAGGGTATGGCTACACCTTC
cdr3_aa: CASSFGALGYGYTF

d_call: TRBD2
v_call: TRBV10-3
j_call: TRBJ2-2
clone_size: .
cdr3_nt: TGTGCCATCCCGGGGGGGACCGGGGAGCTGTTTTTT
cdr3_aa: CAIPGGTGELFF

d_call: .
v_call: TRBV29-1
j_call: TRBJ1-2
clone_size: .
cdr3_nt: TGCAGCGTTGAAGCGCGGCAGAACTATGGCTACACCTTC
cdr3_aa: CSVEARQNYGYTF

d_call: .
v_call: TRBV6-6
j_call: TRBJ2-7
clone_size: .
cdr3_nt: TGTGCCAGCAGTTACTTCATTGACTCCTACGAGCAGTACTTC
cdr3_aa: CASSYFIDSYEQYF

d_call: .
v_call: TRBV7-3
j_call: TRBJ2-1
clone_size: .
cdr3_nt: TGTGCCAGCAGCTTAGTTGGGACCGCGAATGAGCAGTTCTTC
cdr3_aa: CASSLVGTANEQFF

d_call: TRBD2
v_call: TRBV6-2/TRBV6-3
j_call: TRBJ2-1
clone_size: few
cdr3_nt: TGTGCCAGCAGTTATAGCGGGGGCGTAAGAAATGAGCAGTTCTTC
cdr3_aa: CASSYSGGVRNEQFF

d_call: .
v_call: TRBV15
j_call: TRBJ1-2
clone_size: .
cdr3_nt: TGTGCCACCAGCAGAGATCGGGGTAGTTTAGGCTACACCTTC
cdr3_aa: CATSRDRGSLGYTF

d_call: .
v_call: TRBV6-1
j_call: TRBJ1-1
clone_size: few
cdr3_nt: TGTGCCAGCAGTGAAGCCCGGGGGCTAGAGACTGAAGCTTTCTTT
cdr3_aa: CASSEARGLETEAFF

d_call: .
v_call: TRBV10-3
j_call: TRBJ2-3
clone_size: .
cdr3_nt: TGTGCCATCAGTGAGAGTCTAGTTCTCTTAGAAGATACGCAGTATTTT
cdr3_aa: CAISESLVLLEDTQYF

d_call: .
v_call: TRBV11-3
j_call: TRBJ2-1
clone_size: many
cdr3_nt: TGTGCCAGCAGCCCCCGGACAGACGTATACAATGAGCAGTTCTTC
cdr3_aa: CASSPRTDVYNEQFF

d_call: TRBD1
v_call: TRBV7-9
j_call: TRBJ2-2
clone_size: .
cdr3_nt: TGTGCCAGCAGCTTTCGGACAGGGAGGAACACCGGGGAGCTGTTTTTT
cdr3_aa: CASSFRTGRNTGELFF

d_call: .
v_call: TRBV12-3/TRBV12-4
j_call: TRBJ1-5
clone_size: many
cdr3_nt: TGTGCCAGCAGTTTAGATCAGCCCCAGCATTTT
cdr3_aa: CASSLDQPQHF

d_call: .
v_call: TRBV29-1
j_call: TRBJ2-5
clone_size: once
cdr3_nt: TGCAGCGTTGAAGATCCTCTTACCGCGACAGAGTACCAAGAGACCCAGTACTTC
cdr3_aa: CSVEDPLTATEYQETQYF

d_call: .
v_call: TRBV7-9
j_call: TRBJ1-1
clone_size: many
cdr3_nt: TGTGCCAGCAGCCCGACAGCAATGAACACTGAAGCTTTCTTT
cdr3_aa: CASSPTAMNTEAFF

d_call: TRBD2
v_call: TRBV7-2
j_call: TRBJ2-5
clone_size: many
cdr3_nt: TGTGCCAGCAGCTTAGGGACTAGCGGGGGCCAAGTCCAAGAGACCCAGTACTTC
cdr3_aa: CASSLGTSGGQVQETQYF

d_call: .
v_call: TRBV28
j_call: TRBJ1-2
clone_size: few
cdr3_nt: TGTGCCAGCAGTTTGCCCGGGTTGAAGGGCGGCTACACCTTC
cdr3_aa: CASSLPGLKGGYTF

d_call: .
v_call: TRBV20-1
j_call: TRBJ2-2
clone_size: .
cdr3_nt: TGCAGTGCGGAAAGGCTCGGCGGGGAGCTGTTTTTT
cdr3_aa: CSAERLGGELFF